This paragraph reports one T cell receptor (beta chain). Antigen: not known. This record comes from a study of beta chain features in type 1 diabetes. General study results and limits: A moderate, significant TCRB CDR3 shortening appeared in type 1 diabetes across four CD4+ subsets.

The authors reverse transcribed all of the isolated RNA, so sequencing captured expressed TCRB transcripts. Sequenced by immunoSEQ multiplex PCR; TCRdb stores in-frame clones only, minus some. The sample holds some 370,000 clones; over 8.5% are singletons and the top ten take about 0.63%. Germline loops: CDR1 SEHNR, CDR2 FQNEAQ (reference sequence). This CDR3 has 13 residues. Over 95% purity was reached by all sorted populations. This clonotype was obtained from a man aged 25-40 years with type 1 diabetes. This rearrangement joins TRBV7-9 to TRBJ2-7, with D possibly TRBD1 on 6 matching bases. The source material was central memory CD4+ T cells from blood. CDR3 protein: CARSLQQGYEQYF. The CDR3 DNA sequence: TGTGCGCGCAGCTTACAACAGGGTTACGAGCAGTACTTC.